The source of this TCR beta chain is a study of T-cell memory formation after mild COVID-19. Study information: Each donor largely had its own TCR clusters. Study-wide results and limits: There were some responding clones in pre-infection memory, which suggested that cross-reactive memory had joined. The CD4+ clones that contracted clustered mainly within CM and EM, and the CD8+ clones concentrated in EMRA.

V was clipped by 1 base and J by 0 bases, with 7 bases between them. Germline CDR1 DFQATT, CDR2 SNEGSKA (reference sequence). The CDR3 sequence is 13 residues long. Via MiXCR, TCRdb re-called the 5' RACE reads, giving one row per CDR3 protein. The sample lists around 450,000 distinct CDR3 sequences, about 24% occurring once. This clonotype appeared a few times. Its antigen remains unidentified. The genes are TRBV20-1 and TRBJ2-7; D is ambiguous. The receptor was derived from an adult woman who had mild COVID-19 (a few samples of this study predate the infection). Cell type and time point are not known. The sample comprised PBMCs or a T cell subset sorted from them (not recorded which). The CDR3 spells CSARGGSSYEQYF. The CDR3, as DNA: TGCAGTGCTAGAGGCGGTAGCTCCTACGAGCAGTACTTC.